Presented here are 20 T cell receptor beta chains from one specimen sequenced in a study of shared clonotypes between healthy human individuals. This table comes from immunoSEQ multiplex PCR, and its TCRdb copy is limited to in-frame clones, with some not included. The table shows a few million clones, with 85% to 95% occurring only once. The material sequenced was naive CD4+ T cells from PBMCs. Subset here: CD45RA+ positively selected. These receptors were collected from a man in his late teens or twenties in good health. Some clones in this sample may be carry-over from other donors' samples.

The rearrangement links TRBV7-9 to TRBJ1-3; perhaps TRBD1 as D (5 bases). The CDR3 covers 15 residues. Trimming took off 0 bases at V and 4 bases at J, with 10 bases between the two ends. Germline CDR1 SEHNR, CDR2 FQNEAQ (reference sequence). CDR3 bases: TGTGCCAGCAGCTTAGCAGGGGTGAGCGGAAACACCATATATTTT. It translates to CASSLAGVSGNTIYF. Combining the CDR3 with reference TRBV7-9 and TRBJ1-3 gives the whole variable domain DTGVSQNPRHKITKRGQNVTFRCDPISEHNRLYWYRQTLGQGPEFLTYFQNEAQLEKSRLLSDRFSAERPKGSFSTLEIQRTEQGDSAMYLCASSLAGVSGNTIYFGEGSWLTVV.

V is TRBV18 and J is TRBJ2-5, with 11 bases lining up with TRBD2. CDR1 and CDR2 from the germline V gene are KGHSH and LQKENI. V gave up 8 bases and J gave up 1 base; unmatched junction bases: 6. The CDR3 has 15 residues. Written as DNA, the CDR3 is TGTGCCAGCGCACGACTAGCGGGACCCCAAGAGACCCAGTACTTC. Its translation is CASARLAGPQETQYF.

The V and J genes are TRBV27 and TRBJ2-7, with 11 bases identical to TRBD2. The CDR3 runs to 15 residues. CDR1 and CDR2 (germline): MNHEY, SMNVEV (reference sequence). After removal of 5 bases from V and 6 bases from J, the junction contained 9 bases not matched to a gene. As DNA, the CDR3 is TGTGCCAGCAGTCCGACCCCACTAGCGGGAGTCGAGCAGTACTTC. This encodes CASSPTPLAGVEQYF.

CDR3 nucleotides: TGCGCCAGTGAGGGGTCTGGAAACACCATATATTTT. Protein sequence: CASEGSGNTIYF. The J gene is TRBJ1-3, the V gene TRBV10-1; D perhaps matches TRBD1 (5 bases). Trimming took 9 bases from V and 1 from J, leaving 7 bases between them. The CDR3 runs 12 residues. The V gene's germline CDR1 is WNHNN and CDR2 SYGVQD (reference sequence).

This chain connects TRBV2 to TRBJ2-2, with TRBD2 identical over 13 bases. CDR3 size: 17 residues. Looked up from germline, CDR1 is SNHLY and CDR2 is FYNNEI. Unmatched junction bases numbered 5, after V lost 5 bases and J lost 2 bases. The CDR3: CASSTQGLAGNTGELFF. In nucleotides, the CDR3 is TGTGCCAGCAGTACCCAGGGACTAGCGGGAAACACCGGGGAGCTGTTTTTT.

The chain links TRBV5-1 to TRBJ2-7, with TRBD1 matching over 7 bases. The CDR3 has 15 amino acids. V gave up 4 bases and J gave up 2 bases; unmatched junction bases: 9. Germline CDR1 reads SGHRS; CDR2 reads YFSETQ. The CDR3 region is CASSPRQGGAYEQYF. CDR3 DNA sequence: TGCGCCAGCAGCCCGCGACAGGGCGGTGCCTACGAGCAGTACTTC.

This chain connects TRBV2 to TRBJ2-5; D remains ambiguous. The CDR3 is made up of 14 amino acids. CDR1 is SNHLY, CDR2 FYNNEI, per germline. V was pared by 5 bases and J by 4 bases, with 14 bases between. CDR3 sequence reads: CASSFYGARETQYF. The CDR3 nucleotides are TGTGCCAGCAGTTTCTATGGCGCGAGAGAGACCCAGTACTTC.

This sequence joins TRBV19 and TRBJ1-5; D uncertain. The CDR3 spans 13 residues. Trimming removed 9 bases from V and 3 bases from J, with 12 bases in between. From germline, CDR1 is LNHDA and CDR2 SQIVND (reference sequence). The CDR3 bases are TGTGCCAGCCACAGCCAACTCAATCAGCCCCAGCATTTT. The encoded protein is CASHSQLNQPQHF.

The chain carries TRBV4-1 and TRBJ1-1, with D perhaps TRBD1 (6 bases). This CDR3 region has 15 residues. The germline CDR1 and CDR2 sequences are MGHRA and YSYEKL. V gave up 0 bases and J gave up 5 bases, with 13 bases separating them. The CDR3 here is CASSQDPGAGTEAFF. The CDR3 bases are TGCGCCAGCAGCCAAGATCCGGGGGCGGGTACTGAAGCTTTCTTT.

V and J are TRBV2 and TRBJ1-5; 7 nucleotides align to TRBD1. The CDR3 consists of 16 residues. Germline lookup yields CDR1 SNHLY and CDR2 FYNNEI. The V gene end was trimmed by 2 bases and the J gene end by 1 base; junction bases not matched to a gene: 5. Written as DNA, the CDR3 is TGTGCCAGCAGTGAATGGGGGGGACAGAGCAATCAGCCCCAGCATTTT. Its translation is CASSEWGGQSNQPQHF.

The rearrangement links TRBV27 to TRBJ1-1; 7 nucleotides match TRBD1. V dropped 6 bases and J dropped 1; count of bases not matched to a gene: 5. The CDR3 has 14 residues. Germline V CDR1 and CDR2: MNHEY, SMNVEV (reference sequence). CDR3 DNA: TGTGCCAGCAGACTTCACAGGGGGAACACTGAAGCTTTCTTT. Residues: CASRLHRGNTEAFF.

The chain has TRBV18 and TRBJ2-7; 7 bases are a match to TRBD2. Looked up from germline, CDR1 is KGHSH and CDR2 is LQKENI. The V gene end was trimmed by 3 bases and the J gene end by 4 bases; junction bases not matched to a gene: 6. The CDR3 runs 14 residues. The DNA for the CDR3 is TGTGCCAGCTCACCGCAGCAGGGAGGGTACGAGCAGTACTTC. Protein sequence: CASSPQQGGYEQYF. Based on the CDR3 plus reference TRBV18 and TRBJ2-7, the full variable domain is NAGVMQNPRHLVRRRGQEARLRCSPMKGHSHVYWYRQLPEEGLKFMVYLQKENIIDESGMPKERFSAEFPKEGPSILRIQQVVRGDSAAYFCASSPQQGGYEQYFGPGTRLTVT.

The genes are TRBV27 and TRBJ2-5, with D tentatively TRBD1 (6 bases). The CDR3 covers 14 residues. V gave up 3 bases and J gave up 2 bases, with 10 bases separating them. The V gene's germline CDR1 is MNHEY and CDR2 SMNVEV (reference sequence). CDR3 protein: CASSFQGLQETQYF. DNA for the CDR3: TGTGCCAGCAGTTTTCAGGGGTTACAAGAGACCCAGTACTTC.

With respect to this clone: At one end, the junction sequence differs from germline, possibly due to a read error. This chain links TRBV28 with TRBJ2-4; 8 bases fit TRBD1. The V gene's germline CDR1 is MDHEN and CDR2 SYDVKM. The CDR3 sequence is 12 residues long. CDR3 coding DNA: TGTGCCAGCAGTTTGACAGGGGCTAGCGCGGACTTC. Translated, it gives CASSLTGASADF.

The rearrangement links TRBV30 to TRBJ1-2, with D possibly TRBD1 on 5 matching bases. Germline CDR1 GTSNPN, CDR2 SVGIG (reference sequence). Trimming cost V 0 bases and J 8 bases, with 13 bases left between them. The length of the CDR3 is 13 residues. DNA of the CDR3: TGTGCCTGGAGTGTGCAGGGCTTAGGGGGCTACACCTTC. This encodes CAWSVQGLGGYTF. The variable domain in full, with the rest retrieved from reference TRBV30 and TRBJ1-2, is SQTIHQWPATLVQPVGSPLSLECTVEGTSNPNLYWYRQAAGRGLQLLFYSVGIGQISSEVPQNLSASRPQDRQFILSSKKLLLSDSGFYLCAWSVQGLGGYTFGSGTRLTVV.

This chain links TRBV28 with TRBJ1-4, with 10 positions matching TRBD1. Germline CDR1 reads MDHEN; CDR2 reads SYDVKM. The CDR3 extends over 14 amino acids. Trimming at V came to 6 bases and at J to 11 bases, leaving 9 bases not matched to a gene. CDR3 sequence reads: CASSPGTGVGKLFF. CDR3 coding DNA: TGTGCCAGCAGCCCCGGGACAGGGGTTGGGAAACTGTTTTTT.

CDR3 sequence (DNA): TGTGCCAGCAGTTTTTTTGGACAGGGGAGTGGGGAAAAACTGTTTTTT. It is translated as CASSFFGQGSGEKLFF. The J gene is TRBJ1-4, the V gene TRBV28; TRBD1 matches 9 bases. Germline V gene data show CDR1 as MDHEN and CDR2 as SYDVKM. V lost 3 bases, J lost 8 bases, and 10 bases stayed unmatched. This CDR3 region has 16 residues. The full variable domain, in which reference TRBV28 and TRBJ1-4 provide the parts outside the CDR3, is DVKVTQSSRYLVKRTGEKVFLECVQDMDHENMFWYRQDPGLGLRLIYFSYDVKMKEKGDIPEGYSVSREKKERFSLILESASTNQTSMYLCASSFFGQGSGEKLFFGSGTQLSVL.

V gene TRBV5-1 combines with J gene TRBJ2-7, with TRBD2 matching 14 bases. The CDR3 loop spans 18 amino acids. The J segment lost 5 bases and the V segment lost 0 bases, leaving 10 bases of the junction unmatched. CDR1 and CDR2 (germline): SGHRS, YFSETQ. The CDR3 DNA is TGCGCCAGCAGCTTGGTAAGCCCGACTAGCGGGAGGGTCCACGAGCAGTACTTC. Translating it yields CASSLVSPTSGRVHEQYF.

This chain connects TRBV7-2 to TRBJ2-7; D gene unclear. This CDR3 has 14 amino acids. The ends were cut back, 5 bases at V and 3 bases at J, with 14 bases in the middle. CDR1 is SGHTA, CDR2 FQGNSA, per germline. The CDR3 here is CASSPDRFSYEQYF. The CDR3 region has the DNA TGTGCCAGCAGCCCAGACCGATTCAGCTACGAGCAGTACTTC.

This chain uses TRBV5-4 with TRBJ2-7; 7 bases are a match to TRBD2. The CDR3 sequence is 14 residues long. Germline CDR1 reads SGHNT; CDR2 reads YYREEE (reference sequence). The V and J ends lost 4 bases and 2 bases, in that order; junction bases with no gene match: 6. CDR3 nucleotide sequence: TGTGCCAGCAGCCGACTCGGGACTACCTACGAGCAGTACTTC. It translates to CASSRLGTTYEQYF.